In this sample, the clone carrying this TCR beta chain turned up a few times. What it binds is unknown. The sample originates from a study of cytomegalovirus exposure and HLA in healthy donors. Whole-study results and caveats: Most subjects had HLA-A and HLA-B alleles reportedly predicted accurately by TCR beta sequences. Upon later analysis, TCR association rates were observed to vary by HLA locus, being highest for DRB1 and lowest for HLA-C. The authors listed some 160 TCR beta chains as cytomegalovirus-associated.

Trimming pared 3 bases from V and 7 bases from J, leaving 8 bases between. Germline-derived CDR1 and CDR2 are SEHNR and FQNEAQ (reference sequence). The CDR3 totals 12 residues. The PCR used 60 Vbeta and 13 Jbeta primers. TCRdb's copy holds only in-frame clones and misses some; the assay was immunoSEQ multiplex PCR. Of some 120,000 clones in the sample, about 8.5% were seen once. This TCR was recovered from a man between 40 and 49 years old in good health and CMV-seronegative. The sequenced material came from PBMCs. The rearrangement uses TRBV7-9 and TRBJ2-3, with D unresolved. The CDR3 reads CASSLNSYTQYF. The CDR3 DNA sequence: TGTGCCAGCAGCTTGAACTCTTATACGCAGTATTTT.